Following are 11 T cell receptor beta chains from one sample sequenced in a study of T cell repertoires in cytomegalovirus infection. Using its own MiXCR run on the reads, TCRdb lists one record per CDR3 protein. Of about 740,000 distinct CDR3 sequences in the sample, roughly 36% were seen once. Sequencing was carried out using PBMCs. These receptors were collected from a human donor in good health (CMV status not recorded). Some clones in this sample may be carry-over from other donors' samples.

The rearrangement links TRBV10-3 to TRBJ2-5; maybe TRBD1 (7 bases). V was cut by 3 bases and J by 1 base, with 15 bases left in between. From germline, CDR1 is ENHRY and CDR2 SYGVKD. The CDR3 runs to 16 residues. CDR3 nucleotides: TGTGCCATCAGTGAAGGGCAGGGGGGTCGCCAAGAGACCCAGTACTTC. Protein sequence: CAISEGQGGRQETQYF.

This clonotype was counted only a few times. The chain has TRBV6-2 or TRBV6-3 and TRBJ2-3; tentative D call: TRBD2 (6 bases). V was clipped by 6 bases and J by 6 bases, with 16 bases between them. Per germline, CDR1 MNHEY and CDR2 SVGEGT. There are 14 residues in the CDR3. CDR3 protein: CASSRGLHGDTQYF. DNA of the CDR3: TGTGCCAGCAGCCGGGGACTCCACGGGGATACGCAGTATTTT.

Note on this clonotype: At one of its ends the junction is not consistent with the germline gene, which may arise from a read error. The chain links TRBV6-6 to TRBJ2-2, with D tentatively TRBD1 (6 bases). The length of the CDR3 is 15 residues. The germline CDR1 and CDR2 sequences are MNHNY and SVGAGI (reference sequence). CDR3 in amino acids: CASRSPGALTGELFF. The CDR3 DNA reads TGTGCCAGCAGATCCCCAGGGGCACTGACCGGTGAGCTGTTTTTT.

This clonotype was seen once. The V gene is TRBV7-6, the J gene TRBJ1-4, with D perhaps TRBD1 (5 bases). The length of the CDR3 is 15 residues. Germline assignment: CDR1 SGHVS and CDR2 FNYEAQ. Trimming shortened V by 3 bases and J by 6 bases, and 14 bases separated the two germline ends. This chain's CDR3 is CASSFLQGDYEKLFF. DNA for the CDR3: TGTGCCAGCAGCTTCCTCCAGGGAGATTATGAAAAACTGTTTTTT.

The chain combines TRBV7-3 with TRBJ1-2; D perhaps matches TRBD1 (6 bases). Germline CDR1 reads SGHTA; CDR2 reads FQGTGA. Trimming stripped 5 bases from V and 8 bases from J, with 18 bases between. This CDR3 has 14 residues. The CDR3 DNA is TGTGCCAGCAGCCAGGGGTCGTCCCCAAAGGGCTACACCTTC. Amino acids: CASSQGSSPKGYTF. The variable domain in full, with the rest retrieved from reference TRBV7-3 and TRBJ1-2, is GAGVSQTPSNKVTEKGKYVELRCDPISGHTALYWYRQSLGQGPEFLIYFQGTGAADDSGLPNDRFFAVRPEGSVSTLKIQRTERGDSAVYLCASSQGSSPKGYTFGSGTRLTVV.

As regards this clonotype: A read error is possible here, since a much larger clone lies one base away. The gene calls are TRBV7-8 and TRBJ1-5, with D uncertain. The germline gives CDR1 SGHVS, CDR2 FQNEAQ. The CDR3 covers 15 residues. CDR3 protein: CASSLSRGANQPQNF. In DNA form, the CDR3 reads TGTGCCAGCAGCTTATCACGCGGCGCGAATCAGCCCCAGAATTTT.

This clonotype occurred many times. This chain connects TRBV7-8 to TRBJ2-3; TRBD2 aligns across 7 bases. Germline V gene data show CDR1 as SGHVS and CDR2 as FQNEAQ. The CDR3 has 15 amino acids. V was pared by 2 bases and J by 6 bases, with 8 bases of the junction left unmatched. CDR3 in amino acids: CASSLWASGGDTQYF. The CDR3 DNA follows: TGTGCCAGCAGCTTATGGGCTAGCGGAGGGGATACGCAGTATTTT.

The V gene is TRBV29-1, the J gene TRBJ1-2; D might be TRBD1 (5 bases). CDR3 size: 11 residues. Trimming took off 4 bases at V and 4 bases at J, with 7 bases between the two ends. Germline CDR1 is SQVTM and CDR2 is ANQGSEA. This CDR3 reads CSVVGAYGYTF. As DNA, the CDR3 is TGCAGCGTTGTAGGGGCCTATGGCTACACCTTC. The whole variable domain, filled in from reference TRBV29-1 and TRBJ1-2, reads SAVISQKPSRDICQRGTSLTIQCQVDSQVTMMFWYRQQPGQSLTLIATANQGSEATYESGFVIDKFPISRPNLTFSTLTVSNMSPEDSSIYLCSVVGAYGYTFGSGTRLTVV.

The V call is TRBV11-1, the J call TRBJ1-1; D is undetermined. V was cut by 3 bases and J by 4 bases, with 12 bases left in between. Germline values: CDR1 SGHAT, CDR2 FQDESV (reference sequence). The CDR3 is 14 amino acids. This CDR3 is CASSFEGKATEAFF. CDR3 bases: TGTGCCAGCAGCTTTGAGGGTAAGGCCACTGAAGCTTTCTTT.

This clonotype appeared a few times. V is TRBV7-2 and J is TRBJ2-7; 12 positions agree with TRBD2. This CDR3 has 15 residues. Germline V gene sequence: CDR1 SGHTA, CDR2 FQGNSA. The V and J ends lost 5 bases and 5 bases, in that order; junction bases with no gene match: 7. Here the CDR3 DNA reads TGTGCCAGCAGCCCTAGCGGGGGGGTGCCCCACGAGCAGTACTTC. Translating it yields CASSPSGGVPHEQYF.

In its sample, this clonotype was seen a few times. The chain joins TRBV4-1 to TRBJ2-7, with 13 bases matching TRBD2. CDR3 length: 16 residues. V was pared by 3 bases and J by 4 bases, with 6 bases of the junction left unmatched. The germline gives CDR1 MGHRA, CDR2 YSYEKL. The DNA of the CDR3 is TGCGCCAGCAGCCAGAGGGGACTAGCGGGGATATACGAGCAGTACTTC. As protein: CASSQRGLAGIYEQYF.